The rows below give T cell receptor beta chains drawn from one sample of a study of post-analysis software for immune sequencing data. TCRdb independently ran MiXCR on the PCR reads; one entry per CDR3 protein. The sample has 350,000 to 500,000 distinct CDR3 sequences, 30% to 40% seen once. The sequencing input was blood. All receptors derive from a girl aged 2-10 years with multiple sclerosis. Each CDR3 is given with its conserved first and last residue. A D gene is named only where the DNA matches it firmly. Clone size is given for some rows only: seen once, a few or many times, or a class if the clone is expanded.

j_call: TRBJ2-5; d_call: -; v_call: TRBV10-3; clone_size: few; cdr3_aa: CAIGPAPGTQYF; cdr3_nt: TGTGCCATCGGGCCAGCCCCGGGGACCCAGTACTTC
j_call: TRBJ2-5; d_call: -; v_call: TRBV7-2; clone_size: few; cdr3_aa: CASSLAYDQETQYF; cdr3_nt: TGTGCCAGCAGCTTAGCGTATGACCAAGAGACCCAGTACTTC
j_call: TRBJ2-1; d_call: -; v_call: TRBV7-9; clone_size: few; cdr3_aa: CASTQFIGYNEQFF; cdr3_nt: TGTGCCAGCACCCAATTTATAGGCTACAATGAGCAGTTCTTC
j_call: TRBJ1-2; d_call: TRBD1; v_call: TRBV7-2; clone_size: -; cdr3_aa: CASSLGPRQGDGYTF; cdr3_nt: TGTGCCAGCAGCTTAGGGCCCCGACAGGGCGATGGCTACACCTTC
j_call: TRBJ1-2; d_call: -; v_call: TRBV5-1; clone_size: few; cdr3_aa: CASSLAGVGPAGGYTF; cdr3_nt: TGCGCCAGCAGCTTGGCCGGCGTAGGGCCTGCCGGCGGCTACACCTTC
j_call: TRBJ1-6; d_call: -; v_call: TRBV28; clone_size: -; cdr3_aa: CASSFVQLGSPLHF; cdr3_nt: TGTGCCAGCAGTTTTGTGCAGCTGGGGTCACCCCTCCACTTT
j_call: TRBJ2-3; d_call: -; v_call: TRBV5-1; clone_size: few; cdr3_aa: CASSLGLAVQSTDTQYF; cdr3_nt: TGCGCCAGCAGCTTAGGCCTTGCGGTCCAGAGCACAGATACGCAGTATTTT
j_call: TRBJ2-1; d_call: TRBD1; v_call: TRBV7-9; clone_size: -; cdr3_aa: CASSFITGGPYNEQFF; cdr3_nt: TGTGCCAGCAGCTTCATTACAGGGGGCCCCTACAATGAGCAGTTCTTC
j_call: TRBJ1-2; d_call: TRBD1; v_call: TRBV7-2; clone_size: -; cdr3_aa: CASSLRTGGLNGYTF; cdr3_nt: TGTGCCAGCAGCTTACGGACAGGGGGATTAAACGGCTACACCTTC
j_call: TRBJ2-1; d_call: -; v_call: TRBV12-3/TRBV12-4; clone_size: few; cdr3_aa: CACSLMGGAYNEQFF; cdr3_nt: TGTGCCTGCAGTTTGATGGGAGGCGCCTACAATGAGCAGTTCTTC
j_call: TRBJ2-3; d_call: TRBD1; v_call: TRBV6-6; clone_size: -; cdr3_aa: CASSYPGQSTDTQYF; cdr3_nt: TGTGCCAGCAGTTACCCGGGACAGTCCACAGATACGCAGTATTTT
j_call: TRBJ2-4; d_call: -; v_call: TRBV7-9; clone_size: -; cdr3_aa: CASSLAGVAKNIQYF; cdr3_nt: TGTGCCAGCAGCTTAGCGGGGGTAGCCAAAAACATTCAGTACTTC
j_call: TRBJ2-2; d_call: TRBD1; v_call: TRBV29-1; clone_size: -; cdr3_aa: CSVGRGGDGTGELFF; cdr3_nt: TGCAGCGTTGGTCGAGGGGGCGACGGCACCGGGGAGCTGTTTTTT
j_call: TRBJ1-2; d_call: -; v_call: TRBV6-5; clone_size: -; cdr3_aa: CASSYGRLRGALAYGYTF; cdr3_nt: TGTGCCAGCAGTTACGGAAGACTGCGGGGTGCTCTTGCCTATGGCTACACCTTC
j_call: TRBJ2-7; d_call: -; v_call: TRBV5-1; clone_size: few; cdr3_aa: CASSLWTTYAYEQYF; cdr3_nt: TGCGCCAGCAGCTTGTGGACGACTTACGCCTACGAGCAGTACTTC
j_call: TRBJ2-1; d_call: TRBD2; v_call: TRBV3-1; clone_size: few; cdr3_aa: CASSQISGRRSKYNEQFF; cdr3_nt: TGTGCCAGCAGCCAAATTAGCGGGAGGCGTAGCAAGTACAATGAGCAGTTCTTC
j_call: TRBJ2-1; d_call: TRBD2; v_call: TRBV20-1; clone_size: -; cdr3_aa: CSANSGISYNEQFF; cdr3_nt: TGCAGTGCCAATAGCGGGATATCCTACAATGAGCAGTTCTTC
j_call: TRBJ2-3; d_call: -; v_call: TRBV9; clone_size: few; cdr3_aa: CASSDQGYDTQYF; cdr3_nt: TGTGCCAGCAGCGATCAGGGTTATGATACGCAGTATTTT
j_call: TRBJ2-5; d_call: -; v_call: TRBV4-2; clone_size: -; cdr3_aa: CASSQGVGGQKTQYF; cdr3_nt: TGTGCCAGCAGCCAAGGGGTAGGGGGACAAAAGACCCAGTACTTC
j_call: TRBJ2-1; d_call: -; v_call: TRBV28; clone_size: once; cdr3_aa: CASIPGPGTYNEQFF; cdr3_nt: TGTGCCAGCATTCCCGGTCCTGGTACCTACAATGAGCAGTTCTTC
j_call: TRBJ2-1; d_call: TRBD2; v_call: TRBV7-3; clone_size: few; cdr3_aa: CASSPGLAAGEQFF; cdr3_nt: TGTGCCAGCAGCCCAGGACTAGCGGCCGGTGAGCAGTTCTTC
j_call: TRBJ1-1; d_call: TRBD1; v_call: TRBV12-3/TRBV12-4; clone_size: -; cdr3_aa: CASSSNLGQGEVRTEAFF; cdr3_nt: TGTGCCAGCAGTTCCAACCTCGGACAGGGGGAAGTACGCACTGAAGCTTTCTTT
j_call: TRBJ1-2; d_call: -; v_call: TRBV7-9; clone_size: -; cdr3_aa: CASSFMDQYGYTF; cdr3_nt: TGTGCCAGCAGCTTCATGGATCAATATGGCTACACCTTC
j_call: TRBJ2-5; d_call: TRBD2; v_call: TRBV12-3/TRBV12-4; clone_size: few; cdr3_aa: CASSFGGRNQETQYF; cdr3_nt: TGTGCCAGCAGTTTCGGCGGGAGGAACCAAGAGACCCAGTACTTC
j_call: TRBJ2-1; d_call: -; v_call: TRBV2; clone_size: -; cdr3_aa: CASTKRSARNEQFF; cdr3_nt: TGTGCCAGCACCAAAAGGTCCGCTCGGAATGAGCAGTTCTTC
j_call: TRBJ2-7; d_call: TRBD2; v_call: TRBV5-1; clone_size: -; cdr3_aa: CASSRDYQGKGYEQYF; cdr3_nt: TGCGCCAGCAGCAGGGACTACCAAGGAAAAGGCTACGAGCAGTACTTC
j_call: TRBJ1-5; d_call: -; v_call: TRBV3-1; clone_size: -; cdr3_aa: CASSHGIRDQPQHF; cdr3_nt: TGTGCCAGCAGCCATGGGATTCGGGATCAGCCCCAGCATTTT
j_call: TRBJ2-6; d_call: -; v_call: TRBV7-7; clone_size: -; cdr3_aa: CASSSGPLSPSGANVLTF; cdr3_nt: TGTGCTAGCAGCTCCGGTCCCCTTAGCCCCTCTGGGGCCAACGTCCTGACTTTC
j_call: TRBJ2-1; d_call: -; v_call: TRBV29-1; clone_size: -; cdr3_aa: CSVGEGSTYNEQFF; cdr3_nt: TGCAGCGTTGGAGAGGGGTCCACCTACAATGAGCAGTTCTTC
j_call: TRBJ2-3; d_call: -; v_call: TRBV20-1; clone_size: few; cdr3_aa: CSARDSLYARNTQYF; cdr3_nt: TGCAGTGCTAGAGATTCTCTGTATGCGAGAAATACGCAGTATTTT
j_call: TRBJ2-3; d_call: -; v_call: TRBV5-1; clone_size: -; cdr3_aa: CASSYRQDTDTQYF; cdr3_nt: TGCGCCAGCAGCTACCGACAGGACACAGATACGCAGTATTTT
j_call: TRBJ2-6; d_call: TRBD1; v_call: TRBV20-1; clone_size: -; cdr3_aa: CSAGIGTGTSGANVLTF; cdr3_nt: TGCAGTGCTGGTATTGGGACAGGGACCTCTGGGGCCAACGTCCTGACTTTC
j_call: TRBJ2-1; d_call: TRBD2; v_call: TRBV7-2; clone_size: few; cdr3_aa: CASSGSSGMNNEQFF; cdr3_nt: TGTGCCAGCAGCGGGTCTAGCGGGATGAACAATGAGCAGTTCTTC
j_call: TRBJ2-7; d_call: -; v_call: TRBV6-2/TRBV6-3; clone_size: -; cdr3_aa: CASSYGAASTYEQYF; cdr3_nt: TGTGCCAGCAGTTACGGTGCAGCCTCTACCTACGAGCAGTACTTC
j_call: TRBJ2-6; d_call: TRBD1; v_call: TRBV25-1; clone_size: few; cdr3_aa: CASTSGRDRVSSGANVLTF; cdr3_nt: TGTGCCAGCACCTCGGGTAGGGACAGGGTTAGCTCTGGGGCCAACGTCCTGACTTTC
j_call: TRBJ1-1; d_call: TRBD1; v_call: TRBV5-1; clone_size: -; cdr3_aa: CASSFSTGARGEAFF; cdr3_nt: TGCGCCAGCAGCTTCTCCACAGGGGCCCGGGGTGAAGCTTTCTTT
j_call: TRBJ2-1; d_call: -; v_call: TRBV28; clone_size: -; cdr3_aa: CASSFGRGSRNEQFF; cdr3_nt: TGTGCCAGCAGTTTCGGCAGGGGTAGTAGGAATGAGCAGTTCTTC
j_call: TRBJ2-1; d_call: -; v_call: TRBV5-6; clone_size: -; cdr3_aa: CASSSWTFAGSYNEQFF; cdr3_nt: TGTGCCAGCAGCTCTTGGACTTTCGCGGGCTCCTACAATGAGCAGTTCTTC
j_call: TRBJ2-1; d_call: -; v_call: TRBV27; clone_size: -; cdr3_aa: CASSELAVYNEQFF; cdr3_nt: TGTGCCAGCAGCGAACTAGCAGTTTACAATGAGCAGTTCTTC
j_call: TRBJ2-1; d_call: TRBD2; v_call: TRBV5-1; clone_size: many; cdr3_aa: CASSLGGSSYNEQFF; cdr3_nt: TGTGCCAGCAGCTTGGGCGGGAGCTCCTACAATGAGCAGTTCTTC
j_call: TRBJ1-1; d_call: TRBD1; v_call: TRBV11-1; clone_size: few; cdr3_aa: CASSLGGQGRLPEAFF; cdr3_nt: TGTGCCAGCAGCTTAGGCGGACAGGGAAGACTACCTGAAGCTTTCTTT
j_call: TRBJ1-5; d_call: -; v_call: TRBV7-2; clone_size: -; cdr3_aa: CASSPAPNQPQHF; cdr3_nt: TGTGCCAGCAGCCCGGCCCCCAATCAGCCCCAGCATTTT
j_call: TRBJ2-3; d_call: TRBD1; v_call: TRBV12-3/TRBV12-4; clone_size: -; cdr3_aa: CASSFGTGATTDTQYF; cdr3_nt: TGTGCCAGCAGTTTTGGGACAGGGGCGACCACAGATACGCAGTATTTT
j_call: TRBJ2-1; d_call: -; v_call: TRBV7-6; clone_size: -; cdr3_aa: CASSLERAGTHEQFF; cdr3_nt: TGTGCCAGCAGCTTAGAGCGTGCTGGTACTCACGAGCAGTTCTTC
j_call: TRBJ1-5; d_call: -; v_call: TRBV7-2; clone_size: once; cdr3_aa: CASSLEGNSNQPQHF; cdr3_nt: TGTGCCAGCAGCTTAGAAGGGAACAGCAATCAGCCCCAGCATTTT
j_call: TRBJ2-7; d_call: TRBD2; v_call: TRBV4-3; clone_size: few; cdr3_aa: CASSQATSGSREQYF; cdr3_nt: TGCGCCAGCAGCCAAGCAACTAGCGGGTCTCGCGAGCAGTACTTC
j_call: TRBJ1-5; d_call: -; v_call: TRBV5-8; clone_size: few; cdr3_aa: CASSLGPGGVQPQHF; cdr3_nt: TGTGCCAGCAGCTTGGGACCCGGGGGCGTTCAGCCCCAGCATTTT
j_call: TRBJ2-5; d_call: -; v_call: TRBV6-1; clone_size: -; cdr3_aa: CASSDRGLGETQYF; cdr3_nt: TGTGCCAGCAGTGACAGGGGCCTGGGAGAGACCCAGTACTTC
j_call: TRBJ2-7; d_call: -; v_call: TRBV11-1; clone_size: -; cdr3_aa: CASSFIQGEGEQYF; cdr3_nt: TGTGCCAGCAGCTTCATACAGGGGGAGGGCGAGCAGTACTTC
j_call: TRBJ2-1; d_call: TRBD2; v_call: TRBV29-1; clone_size: -; cdr3_aa: CSVGGLAGVNEQFF; cdr3_nt: TGCAGCGTTGGCGGGCTAGCGGGAGTTAATGAGCAGTTCTTC
j_call: TRBJ2-7; d_call: -; v_call: TRBV7-9; clone_size: -; cdr3_aa: CASSPPGTTYEQYF; cdr3_nt: TGTGCCAGCAGCCCGCCCGGGACGACCTACGAGCAGTACTTC
j_call: TRBJ1-1; d_call: -; v_call: TRBV7-9; clone_size: -; cdr3_aa: CASSLALGALNTEAFF; cdr3_nt: TGTGCCAGCAGCTTAGCGCTAGGAGCACTGAACACTGAAGCTTTCTTT
j_call: TRBJ2-2; d_call: TRBD2; v_call: TRBV20-1; clone_size: -; cdr3_aa: CSAPRGGTNTGELFF; cdr3_nt: TGCAGTGCTCCACGGGGGGGAACGAACACCGGGGAGCTGTTTTTT
j_call: TRBJ2-3; d_call: TRBD2; v_call: TRBV7-2; clone_size: few; cdr3_aa: CASSSVITGTSLTDTQYF; cdr3_nt: TGTGCCAGCAGCTCAGTAATCACCGGGACTAGCCTCACAGATACGCAGTATTTT
j_call: TRBJ1-5; d_call: TRBD1; v_call: TRBV7-2; clone_size: few; cdr3_aa: CASSLRGQGGLGQPQHF; cdr3_nt: TGTGCCAGCAGCTTAAGAGGACAGGGAGGCTTGGGGCAGCCCCAGCATTTT
j_call: TRBJ2-1; d_call: TRBD1; v_call: TRBV5-1; clone_size: once; cdr3_aa: CASSLSGTTGGVDNEQFF; cdr3_nt: TGCGCCAGCAGCTTGTCGGGGACTACAGGGGGCGTCGACAATGAGCAGTTCTTC